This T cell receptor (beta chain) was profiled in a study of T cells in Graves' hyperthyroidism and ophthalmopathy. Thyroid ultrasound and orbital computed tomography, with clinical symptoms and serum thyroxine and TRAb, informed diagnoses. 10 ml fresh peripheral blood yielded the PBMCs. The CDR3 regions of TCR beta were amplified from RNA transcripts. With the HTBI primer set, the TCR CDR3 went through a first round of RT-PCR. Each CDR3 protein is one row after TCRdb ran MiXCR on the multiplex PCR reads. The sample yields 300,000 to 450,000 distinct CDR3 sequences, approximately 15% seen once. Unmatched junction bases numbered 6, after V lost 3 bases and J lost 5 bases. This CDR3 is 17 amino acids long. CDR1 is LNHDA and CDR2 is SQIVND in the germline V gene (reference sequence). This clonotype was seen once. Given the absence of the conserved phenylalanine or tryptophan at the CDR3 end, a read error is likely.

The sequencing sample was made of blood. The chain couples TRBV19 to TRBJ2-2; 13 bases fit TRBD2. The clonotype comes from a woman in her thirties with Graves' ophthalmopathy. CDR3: CASSILTSGGATGELFS. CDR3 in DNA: TGTGCCAGTAGTATCCTTACTAGCGGGGGGGCGACCGGGGAGCTGTTTTCT.